These 30 T cell receptor beta chains originate from one sample sequenced in a study of shared clonotypes between healthy human individuals (TCRdb year 2020). Library generation was performed with the immunoSEQ multiplex PCR assay. TCRdb re-hosts the immuneACCESS table, in-frame sequences only. Its copies lack some clones; in the studies checked, an unresolved V gene accounts for under half of them, and the cause for the rest is not known. The sample yields approximately 740,000 clones; about 91% were counted once. The ten largest clonotypes hold around 24% of the sample. CD8 naive samples were obtained by positive selection for CCR7 among CD45RO-negative cells, yielding a CD45RA+CCR7+ population from which TemRA cells were excluded. Sequenced: naive CD8+ T cells sorted from blood. The sample's cell subset or site label is to be understood as: CD45RA+CCR7+. The receptors derive from a man between 25 and 39 years old in good health.

Only one count was recorded for this clone. This chain uses TRBV27 with TRBJ2-3, with D unclear. This CDR3 spans 12 amino acids. In germline, CDR1 is MNHEY, CDR2 SMNVEV (reference sequence). V dropped 2 bases and J dropped 4 bases, with 4 bases sitting between them. The CDR3 protein is CASSLNADTQYF. In nucleotides, the CDR3 is TGTGCCAGCAGTTTAAATGCAGATACGCAGTATTTT.

The chain links TRBV10-3 to TRBJ2-5; the D is unclear. Germline V CDR1 and CDR2: ENHRY, SYGVKD. CDR3 length: 14 amino acids. V dropped 2 bases and J dropped 3 bases, with 10 bases sitting between them. Here the CDR3 DNA reads TGTGCCATCAGTGAGGGGCCCCGTGAAGAGACCCAGTACTTC. Protein: CAISEGPREETQYF.

This clone was detected only once. CDR3 region: CAWSPVGDQPQHF. The CDR3 nucleotides are TGTGCCTGGAGTCCTGTGGGTGATCAGCCCCAGCATTTT. The rearrangement links TRBV30 to TRBJ1-5; unclear D gene. Germline V lookup: CDR1 GTSNPN, CDR2 SVGIG (reference sequence). This CDR3 has 13 residues. V gave up 2 bases and J gave up 5 bases, with 10 bases separating them.

The chain uses TRBV5-1 and TRBJ2-1; tentatively, D is TRBD2 (6 bases). The ends were cut back, 0 bases at V and 1 base at J, with 20 bases in the middle. The CDR3 has 19 amino acids. CDR1 is SGHRS and CDR2 is YFSETQ in the germline V gene. CDR3 DNA: TGCGCCAGCAGCTTGGCTCTCTCTACCGGGAGCTCTTCCTACAATGAGCAGTTCTTC. Its protein product is CASSLALSTGSSSYNEQFF. Complete variable domain (other parts from reference TRBV5-1 and TRBJ2-1): KAGVTQTPRYLIKTRGQQVTLSCSPISGHRSVSWYQQTPGQGLQFLFEYFSETQRNKGNFPGRFSGRQFSNSRSEMNVSTLELGDSALYLCASSLALSTGSSSYNEQFFGPGTRLTVL.

This clone has just one count. The genes are TRBV5-6 and TRBJ1-1, with unresolved D. Trimming stripped 2 bases from V and 6 bases from J, with 8 bases between. The CDR3 consists of 12 residues. Germline CDR1 is SGHDT and CDR2 is YYEEEE. The CDR3 is CASSFSVSEAFF. The CDR3 DNA reads as TGTGCCAGCAGCTTCTCGGTATCTGAAGCTTTCTTT. The full variable domain, in which reference TRBV5-6 and TRBJ1-1 provide the parts outside the CDR3, is DAGVTQSPTHLIKTRGQQVTLRCSPKSGHDTVSWYQQALGQGPQFIFQYYEEEERQRGNFPDRFSGHQFPNYSSELNVNALLLGDSALYLCASSFSVSEAFFGQGTRLTVV.

The rearrangement joins TRBV19 to TRBJ1-5; 11 bases are a match to TRBD1. V lost 7 bases, J lost 4 bases, and 12 bases stayed unmatched. In germline, CDR1 is LNHDA, CDR2 SQIVND (reference sequence). The CDR3 totals 17 residues. The CDR3 sequence: CASTPWGDRGGNQPQHF. CDR3 nucleotides: TGTGCCAGTACCCCTTGGGGGGACAGGGGGGGGAATCAGCCCCAGCATTTT.

DNA of the CDR3: TGTGCCAGCAGCCCCTCCCCCGGGACAAAGTCCTACGAGCAGTACTTC. It is translated as CASSPSPGTKSYEQYF. The J gene is TRBJ2-7, the V gene TRBV7-6; D is perhaps TRBD1 (6 bases). The CDR3 runs 16 residues. Germline V gene lookup returns CDR1 SGHVS and CDR2 FNYEAQ. V was shortened by 5 bases and J by 1 base, with 18 bases between the two germline ends.

The chain employs TRBV5-1 and TRBJ2-1; D is unclear. The CDR3 length is 15 residues. The V gene lost 2 bases and the J gene lost 5 bases, with 14 bases spanning the gap. From germline, CDR1 is SGHRS and CDR2 YFSETQ. The DNA of the CDR3 is TGCGCCAGCAGCTTCTCAGCAGCCAGCCACAATGAGCAGTTCTTC. Residues: CASSFSAASHNEQFF.

This chain joins TRBV2 and TRBJ1-5; TRBD1 matches 10 bases. V dropped 5 bases and J dropped 2; count of bases not matched to a gene: 12. Germline V gene sequence: CDR1 SNHLY, CDR2 FYNNEI. The CDR3 extends over 18 amino acids. The CDR3 region is CASSTDRGRVRGNQPQHF. The CDR3 bases are TGTGCCAGCAGTACAGACAGGGGGCGGGTTCGCGGCAATCAGCCCCAGCATTTT.

The rearrangement uses TRBV29-1 and TRBJ2-1, with D unresolved. The CDR3 is made up of 13 amino acids. Between the trimmed V and J ends, which lost 4 bases and 6 bases, there was a span of 13 bases. Germline values: CDR1 SQVTM, CDR2 ANQGSEA. The CDR3 loop reads CSVGDWLANEQFF. CDR3 DNA sequence: TGCAGCGTTGGGGATTGGCTGGCCAATGAGCAGTTCTTC.

With respect to this clone: Different DNA sequences within this sample yield the same CDR3. The chain employs TRBV5-1 and TRBJ2-1; 13 positions match TRBD2. Trimming removed 4 bases from V and 4 bases from J; junction bases left unmatched: 2. CDR3 length equals 15 residues. CDR1 and CDR2 (germline): SGHRS, YFSETQ. CDR3 nucleotides: TGCGCCAGCAGCCTACTAGCGGGAGGGTACAATGAGCAGTTCTTC. It encodes CASSLLAGGYNEQFF.

The chain has TRBV7-2 and TRBJ1-2, with no clear D. CDR1 is SGHTA and CDR2 is FQGNSA in the germline V gene. The CDR3 contains 14 residues. Trimming took off 7 bases at V and 4 bases at J, with 16 bases between the two ends. The CDR3 sequence: CASNLGPWSYGYTF. The CDR3 bases are TGTGCCAGCAACCTCGGACCCTGGAGCTATGGCTACACCTTC.

The V and J genes are TRBV29-1 and TRBJ2-2; 10 nucleotides line up with TRBD1. The CDR3 has 15 amino acids. Germline loops: CDR1 SQVTM, CDR2 ANQGSEA. V trimming: 6 bases; J trimming: 2 bases; junction bases outside the gene matches: 6. CDR3 DNA: TGCAGCGTCGAAAGACAGGGGGCAAACACCGGGGAGCTGTTTTTT. This gives the protein CSVERQGANTGELFF.

The V call is TRBV29-1, the J call TRBJ1-2, with TRBD1 identical over 11 bases. V shed 6 bases and J 0 bases; nucleotides not matched to a gene: 6. The CDR3 consists of 15 residues. CDR1 and CDR2 (germline): SQVTM, ANQGSEA. CDR3 sequence reads: CSVGPGQGANYGYTF. The DNA of the CDR3 is TGCAGCGTGGGACCGGGACAGGGGGCTAACTATGGCTACACCTTC.

The chain uses TRBV7-9 and TRBJ2-1, with a weak D call TRBD2 (6 bases). The CDR3 has 15 residues. Trimming left V 1 base short and J 5 bases short, with 12 bases between. CDR1 SEHNR and CDR2 FQNEAQ come from the germline V gene (reference sequence). The CDR3 region has the DNA TGTGCCAGCAGCTTAGATAGCGGAGGGGACAATGAGCAGTTCTTC. Encoded protein: CASSLDSGGDNEQFF.

The chain couples TRBV16 to TRBJ2-5, with D possibly TRBD2 on 6 matching bases. The CDR3 is 13 residues long. Trimming cost V 3 bases and J 5 bases, with 10 bases left between them. Germline CDR1 is KGHSY and CDR2 is FQNENV. The CDR3 nucleotides read TGTGCCAGCAGCCACGGGGGTCCCGAGACCCAGTACTTC. It codes for CASSHGGPETQYF. Supplemented by reference TRBV16 and TRBJ2-5, the full variable domain reads GEEVAQTPKHLVRGEGQKAKLYCAPIKGHSYVFWYQQVLKNEFKFLISFQNENVFDETGMPKERFSAKCLPNSPCSLEIQATKLEDSAVYFCASSHGGPETQYFGPGTRLLVL.

V is TRBV5-5 and J is TRBJ2-1; tentatively, D is TRBD2 (6 bases). In germline, CDR1 is SGHKS, CDR2 YYEKEE (reference sequence). Trimming removed 2 bases from V and 0 bases from J, with 9 bases in between. This CDR3 region has 15 residues. CDR3 residues: CASSFGSNSYNEQFF. The CDR3 DNA reads as TGTGCCAGCAGCTTCGGGAGTAACTCCTACAATGAGCAGTTCTTC.

V is TRBV7-9 and J is TRBJ1-1; D gene uncertain. The germline V and J ends were trimmed by 5 bases and 6 bases, with 10 bases remaining between them. The V gene's germline CDR1 is SEHNR and CDR2 FQNEAQ (reference sequence). The CDR3 loop spans 12 amino acids. In DNA, the CDR3 is TGTGCCAGCAGCCCCCCCCCGGCTGAAGCTTTCTTT. Encoded protein: CASSPPPAEAFF.

The rearrangement joins TRBV9 to TRBJ2-2; weak D call: TRBD1 (5 bases). This CDR3 has 14 amino acids. The V gene's germline CDR1 is SGDLS and CDR2 YYNGEE. V was clipped by 0 bases and J by 6 bases, with 9 bases between them. Written as DNA, the CDR3 is TGTGCCAGCAGCGTAGCGGTAGGGGCCGGGGAGCTGTTTTTT. Protein sequence: CASSVAVGAGELFF.

J is TRBJ2-7 and V is TRBV5-5; D not resolved. The CDR3 runs to 12 residues. Trimming stripped 2 bases from V and 7 bases from J, with 10 bases between. Germline loops: CDR1 SGHKS, CDR2 YYEKEE (reference sequence). The chain's CDR3 is CASSFGPREQYF. CDR3 bases: TGTGCCAGCAGCTTCGGGCCTAGAGAGCAGTACTTC.

In its sample, this clone was seen once. The rearrangement uses TRBV9 and TRBJ2-1; possibly TRBD1 for D (6 bases). The CDR3 is made up of 14 amino acids. Germline CDR1 SGDLS, CDR2 YYNGEE. V was clipped by 3 bases and J by 0 bases, with 7 bases between them. The CDR3 region has the DNA TGTGCCAGCAGCGAGGACAGCTCCTACAATGAGCAGTTCTTC. Translated: CASSEDSSYNEQFF.

Points on this clone: In the same sample, other DNA sequences code for this CDR3. The rearrangement uses TRBV27 and TRBJ2-1; TRBD2 agrees at 11 bases. This CDR3 comprises 15 residues. The germline V gene has CDR1 MNHEY and CDR2 SMNVEV (reference sequence). The junction had 2 bases not matched to a gene; V was cut back by 5 bases and J by 2 bases. The CDR3, as DNA: TGTGCCAGCAGTCTACTAGCGGGAGCCTACAATGAGCAGTTCTTC. Protein sequence: CASSLLAGAYNEQFF.

CDR3 nucleotide sequence: TGTGCCAGCCGGGACGGAGCGACCTACGAGCAGTACTTC. It yields the protein CASRDGATYEQYF. The chain joins TRBV6-5 to TRBJ2-7; D may correspond to TRBD1 or TRBD2 (5 bases each). The CDR3 spans 13 residues. Trimming took off 8 bases at V and 2 bases at J, with 13 bases between the two ends. Germline CDR1 is MNHEY and CDR2 is SVGAGI.

The rearrangement uses TRBV28 and TRBJ1-5; 9 nucleotides align to TRBD1. J lost 4 bases, V lost 8 bases, and 24 bases had no gene match. There are 20 residues in the CDR3. Germline V gives CDR1 MDHEN, CDR2 SYDVKM. DNA of the CDR3: TGTGCCAGCTTTAATTGGGGCAGTTTGAGGGGACAGGGCGCAAATCAGCCCCAGCATTTT. Its protein is CASFNWGSLRGQGANQPQHF.

V gene TRBV11-2 combines with J gene TRBJ2-1, with D hard to call. CDR1 is SGHAT and CDR2 is FQNNGV in the germline V gene. V dropped 4 bases and J dropped 5 bases, with 24 bases sitting between them. The CDR3 runs to 18 residues. The CDR3 DNA is TGTGCCAGCAGCTCTCGACCTCCCGAGCTAACTCGGGACAATGAGCAGTTCTTC. Its translation is CASSSRPPELTRDNEQFF.

The V and J genes are TRBV7-2 and TRBJ2-2; TRBD1 might be the D (6 bases). CDR3 length equals 17 residues. Germline CDR1 reads SGHTA; CDR2 reads FQGNSA. V shed 1 base and J shed 0 bases, with 12 bases lying between them. The CDR3 region is CASSLEWGHTNTGELFF. CDR3 coding DNA: TGTGCCAGCAGCTTAGAATGGGGACATACGAACACCGGGGAGCTGTTTTTT. The complete variable domain, with remaining parts taken from reference TRBV7-2 and TRBJ2-2, reads GAGVSQSPSNKVTEKGKDVELRCDPISGHTALYWYRQSLGQGLEFLIYFQGNSAPDKSGLPSDRFSAERTGGSVSTLTIQRTQQEDSAVYLCASSLEWGHTNTGELFFGEGSRLTVL.

The V call is TRBV7-2, the J call TRBJ2-7; D gene ambiguous. The CDR3 is 15 amino acids. V lost 1 base and J 3 bases, leaving 13 bases between the germline ends. Germline loops: CDR1 SGHTA, CDR2 FQGNSA. The CDR3 loop reads CASSLEYPASYEQYF. Here the CDR3 DNA reads TGTGCCAGCAGCTTAGAATACCCGGCGAGCTACGAGCAGTACTTC. Variable domain in full (rest from reference TRBV7-2 and TRBJ2-7): GAGVSQSPSNKVTEKGKDVELRCDPISGHTALYWYRQSLGQGLEFLIYFQGNSAPDKSGLPSDRFSAERTGGSVSTLTIQRTQQEDSAVYLCASSLEYPASYEQYFGPGTRLTVT.

The V gene is TRBV11-2, the J gene TRBJ1-2; D gene ambiguous. V lost 0 bases, J lost 2 bases, and 10 bases lay in between. Germline CDR1 SGHAT, CDR2 FQNNGV. The CDR3 runs 15 residues. CDR3 region: CASSLEAGRNYGYTF. In nucleotides, the CDR3 is TGTGCCAGCAGCTTAGAAGCAGGCAGGAACTATGGCTACACCTTC.

The CDR3 spells CASSLPLRTSGRQGDTQYF. In DNA, the CDR3 is TGTGCCAGCAGTTTACCCCTTAGGACTAGCGGGAGGCAAGGAGATACGCAGTATTTT. The chain carries TRBV28 and TRBJ2-3; 14 bases are a match to TRBD2. Trimming at V came to 2 bases and at J to 5 bases, leaving 12 bases not matched to a gene. The CDR3 has 19 amino acids. Per germline, CDR1 MDHEN and CDR2 SYDVKM.

V usage is TRBV28 and J usage is TRBJ1-1, with D possibly matching TRBD1 (6 bases). The length of the CDR3 is 14 residues. The V end lost 5 bases, the J end lost 4 bases, and 14 bases lay between the germline ends. Germline-derived CDR1 and CDR2 are MDHEN and SYDVKM. The CDR3: CASSATGLGTEAFF. CDR3 DNA: TGTGCCAGCAGTGCCACAGGGTTGGGCACTGAAGCTTTCTTT.